A single TCR beta chain is shown here with its context. The sample comes from a study of blood T cell repertoires in COVID-19. At the level of the study: Both acute and convalescent COVID-19 samples were obtained from the United States, Italy and Spain. Sample material is recorded as cDNA or gDNA derived from T cells, B-cell-depleted T cells, or PBMCs.

CDR3 length equals 15 residues. Germline V gene lookup returns CDR1 MRHNA and CDR2 SNTAGT. After removal of 6 bases from V and 5 bases from J, the junction contained 4 bases not matched to a gene. Authors' methods: Researchers report that nucleated cell counts were estimated from reference gene primer amplification. Profiled with immunoSEQ multiplex PCR; TCRdb holds only in-frame clones, not every one. V and J calls and clone size are as listed in that table; D and trimming were resolved from the DNA. The data contain approximately 88,000 clones, more than 60% of them singletons. V and J are TRBV6-4 and TRBJ2-1; 13 bases map to TRBD2. This TCR was sampled from a woman of 80 years or more with active or convalescent COVID-19. The specimen sequenced was peripheral blood. CDR3 nucleotide sequence: TGTGCCAGCAGCGAAGGACTAGCGGGGGACAATGAGCAGTTCTTC. Its protein is CASSEGLAGDNEQFF.